The rows below give T cell receptor beta chains drawn from one sample of a study of response to subunit inactivated influenza vaccine. TCRdb used MiXCR to reprocess the RT-PCR reads, holding one entry per CDR3 protein. The sample lists 490,000 or so distinct CDR3 sequences; around 8% were seen once. The starting material was PBMCs from blood, obtained roughly 24 months after vaccination. The receptors originated from a man aged 50 to 69 who received an inactivated influenza vaccine. The CDR3 runs from the conserved cysteine through the conserved F or W. A D gene is named only where the DNA matches it firmly. Clone size is stated in some rows and not others, as once, few, many or a class when expanded.

J gene | D gene | V gene | clone size | CDR3 DNA | CDR3 protein
TRBJ1-1 | TRBD1 | TRBV6-6 | few | TGTGCCAGCAGCCCGGCGGACAGGGTTCCTTTCTTT | CASSPADRVPFF
TRBJ2-3 | - | TRBV5-1 | - | TGCGCCAGCAGCTTCGACCACGACAGACGTACGGAAACGCAGTATTTT | CASSFDHDRRTETQYF
TRBJ2-1 | - | TRBV3-1 | many | TGTGCCAGCAGCCAACGGACGGCCCGATACAATGAGCAGTTCTTC | CASSQRTARYNEQFF
TRBJ2-1 | TRBD1 | TRBV27 | - | TGTGCCAGCAGTTTCTCTGGGACAGCGCCTAATGAGCAGTTCTTC | CASSFSGTAPNEQFF
TRBJ2-1 | - | TRBV28 | - | TGTGCCAGCAGTTTATTCGGGCAGGGTGACGGTGAGCAGTTCTTC | CASSLFGQGDGEQFF
TRBJ1-6 | - | TRBV3-1 | many | TGTGCCAGCAGCCAAGATCCGTGGCGGCGTAATTCACCCCTCCACTTT | CASSQDPWRRNSPLHF
TRBJ2-4 | - | TRBV5-1 | few | TGCGCCAGCACTAAGGACGGATCAGAAAACATTCAGTACTTC | CASTKDGSENIQYF
TRBJ1-1 | TRBD1 | TRBV28 | few | TGTGCCAGCAGATTCGACAGGGTAAGCACTGAAGCTTTCTTT | CASRFDRVSTEAFF
TRBJ2-3 | - | TRBV7-8 | - | TGTGCCAGCAGCCCTTTCCGCTTGGATACGCAGTATTTT | CASSPFRLDTQYF
TRBJ1-5 | TRBD1 | TRBV20-1 | many | TGCAGTGCTAGAGACCGGGACAGGGCGTATAGCAATCAGCCCCAGCATTTT | CSARDRDRAYSNQPQHF
TRBJ2-1 | TRBD1 | TRBV13 | - | TGTGCCAGCAGCGAACGGACAGGGCGGGACAATGAGCAGTTCTTC | CASSERTGRDNEQFF
TRBJ2-5 | - | TRBV12-3/TRBV12-4 | few | TGTGCCAGCGGATTCTCGTCCGGGAGACAAGAGACCCAGTACTTC | CASGFSSGRQETQYF
TRBJ2-7 | TRBD2 | TRBV28 | few | TGTGCCAGCCACAGCGGGGGGGCGGACGACTACGAGCAGTACTTC | CASHSGGADDYEQYF
TRBJ2-5 | TRBD1 | TRBV3-1 | - | TGTGCCAGCAGCCATAGAGGGGGCAGGGCAAGGGAGACCCAGTACTTC | CASSHRGGRARETQYF
TRBJ2-1 | TRBD1 | TRBV5-1 | few | TGCGCCAGCGTCCTCGGGGGACAGGGGGCTCGGGATGAGCAGTTCTTC | CASVLGGQGARDEQFF
TRBJ2-7 | TRBD2 | TRBV20-1 | - | TGCAGTGCTAGAGATTTGAGCGGGAGGGTCCTCTCCTACGAGCAGTACTTC | CSARDLSGRVLSYEQYF
TRBJ2-2 | - | TRBV20-1 | - | TGCAGTGCTAGTAGGAACACCGGGGAGCTGTTTTTT | CSASRNTGELFF
TRBJ2-3 | - | TRBV4-1 | few | TGCGCCAGCAGCCTTAGATACGGCACAGATACGCAGTATTTT | CASSLRYGTDTQYF
TRBJ2-1 | - | TRBV7-8 | few | TGTGCCAGCAGCTTTGGGACTTCTCACACACTGATCCATGAGCAGTTCTTC | CASSFGTSHTLIHEQFF
TRBJ2-5 | TRBD1 | TRBV28 | - | TGTGCCAGCAGTCGACAGGGGCAGAAGACCCAGTACTTC | CASSRQGQKTQYF
TRBJ1-5 | - | TRBV20-1 | - | TGCAGTGCTAGACGCCGTGAGGGATTGGGCAATCAGCCCCAGCATTTT | CSARRREGLGNQPQHF
TRBJ2-7 | - | TRBV7-9 | - | TGTGCCAGCAGCTTACTTGGGAACTCCTACGAGCAGTACTTC | CASSLLGNSYEQYF
TRBJ1-5 | - | TRBV5-6 | many | TGTGCCAGCAGCTTGGGACCCAACAATCAGCCCCAGCATTTT | CASSLGPNNQPQHF
TRBJ2-1 | TRBD2 | TRBV12-3/TRBV12-4 | - | TGTGCCAGCAGTTTAAGGCGGGGGGGCTACAATGAGCAGTTCTTC | CASSLRRGGYNEQFF
TRBJ1-3 | - | TRBV28 | few | TGTGCCAGCAGTTTATCTCAGACAAGTTCTGGAAACACCATATATTTT | CASSLSQTSSGNTIYF
TRBJ1-3 | - | TRBV7-6 | many | TGTGCCAGCAGCTTAGAGACGACAGCTAGCCCTGGAAACACCATATATTTT | CASSLETTASPGNTIYF
TRBJ2-5 | - | TRBV15 | few | TGTGCCACCACTCCTAGTAGGGTTCCCCAAGAGACCCAGTACTTC | CATTPSRVPQETQYF